This T cell receptor beta chain was profiled in a study of T cell repertoires in cytomegalovirus infection. Overall study context: Public TCR beta signature analysis indicated the presence of both CMV infection and matching HLA type.

Trimming cost V 4 bases and J 5 bases; bases outside gene matches: 13. This CDR3 spans 16 amino acids. The germline gives CDR1 SGHNT, CDR2 YYREEE (reference sequence). Overall study results and limits: Frequencies of public TCR beta families were cumulated, and this identified carriers of CMV plus the relevant HLA.

TCRdb analysed the reads with MiXCR anew, one entry per CDR3 protein. The sample has 400,000 or so distinct CDR3 sequences, 15% to 20% seen once. With regard to this clonotype: Its specificity is unknown.

The V call is TRBV5-4, the J call TRBJ2-7, with TRBD1 matching over 9 bases. Sequencing was carried out using PBMCs. This clonotype originated in a human donor in good health (CMV status not recorded). Some clones in this sample may be carry-over from other donors' samples. The chain's CDR3 is CASSPNRDRVVHEQYF. The CDR3 DNA reads TGTGCCAGCAGCCCCAACCGGGACAGGGTTGTTCACGAGCAGTACTTC.